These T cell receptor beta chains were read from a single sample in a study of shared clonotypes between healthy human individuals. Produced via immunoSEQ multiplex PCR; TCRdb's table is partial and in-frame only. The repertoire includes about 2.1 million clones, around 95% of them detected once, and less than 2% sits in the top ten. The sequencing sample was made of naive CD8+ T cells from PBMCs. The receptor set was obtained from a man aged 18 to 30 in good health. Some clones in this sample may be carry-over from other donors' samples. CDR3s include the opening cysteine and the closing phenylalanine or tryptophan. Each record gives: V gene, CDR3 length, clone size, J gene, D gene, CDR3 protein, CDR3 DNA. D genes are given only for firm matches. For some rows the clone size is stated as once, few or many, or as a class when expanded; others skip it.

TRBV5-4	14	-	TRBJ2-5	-	CASSARQFQETQYF	TGTGCCAGCAGCGCGAGACAGTTCCAAGAGACCCAGTACTTC
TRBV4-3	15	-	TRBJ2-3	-	CASSPGVISTDTQYF	TGCGCCAGCAGCCCCGGGGTGATATCCACAGATACGCAGTATTTT
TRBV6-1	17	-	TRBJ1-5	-	CASSVGTLTHHNQPQHF	TGTGCCAGCAGTGTGGGGACCCTGACCCATCACAATCAGCCCCAGCATTTT
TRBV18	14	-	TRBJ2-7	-	CASSPYEQGYEQYF	TGTGCCAGCTCACCCTACGAACAGGGCTACGAGCAGTACTTC
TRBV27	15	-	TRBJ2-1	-	CASSPRAYPYNEQFF	TGTGCCAGCAGCCCCCGGGCCTACCCCTACAATGAGCAGTTCTTC
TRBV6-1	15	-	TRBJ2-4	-	CASSEAGLAKNIQYF	TGTGCCAGCAGTGAAGCGGGGCTAGCCAAAAACATTCAGTACTTC
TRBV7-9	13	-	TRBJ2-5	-	CASSLDFQETQYF	TGTGCCAGCAGCTTAGATTTCCAAGAGACCCAGTACTTC
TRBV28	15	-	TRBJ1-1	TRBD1	CASSFLSTGGTEAFF	TGTGCCAGCAGTTTCCTATCGACAGGGGGTACTGAAGCTTTCTTT
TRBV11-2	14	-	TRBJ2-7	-	CASSLSGVPYEQYF	TGTGCCAGCAGCTTGAGTGGGGTGCCCTACGAGCAGTACTTC
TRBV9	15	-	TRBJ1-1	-	CASSLSGVGRSEAFF	TGTGCCAGCAGCTTAAGCGGGGTAGGAAGGTCTGAAGCTTTCTTT
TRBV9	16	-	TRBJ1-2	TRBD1	CASSEPRQGAPYGYTF	TGTGCCAGCAGCGAGCCCCGACAGGGGGCCCCCTATGGCTACACCTTC
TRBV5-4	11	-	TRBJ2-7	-	CASSSQNEQYF	TGTGCCAGCAGCTCCCAGAACGAGCAGTACTTC
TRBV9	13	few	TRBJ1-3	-	CASSVGPENTIYF	TGTGCCAGCAGCGTAGGGCCCGAAAACACCATATATTTT
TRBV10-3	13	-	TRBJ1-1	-	CATTGRPNTEAFF	TGTGCCACCACCGGCCGGCCGAACACTGAAGCTTTCTTT
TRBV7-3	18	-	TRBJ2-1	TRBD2	CASSLVSGRANTNNEQFF	TGTGCCAGCAGCTTAGTGAGCGGGAGGGCCAATACTAACAATGAGCAGTTCTTC
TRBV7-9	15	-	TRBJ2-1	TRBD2	CASSGAGEPHNEQFF	TGTGCCAGCAGCGGAGCGGGAGAGCCACACAATGAGCAGTTCTTC
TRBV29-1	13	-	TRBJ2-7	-	CSATKGPRGEQYF	TGCAGCGCGACGAAGGGTCCCAGGGGCGAGCAGTACTTC
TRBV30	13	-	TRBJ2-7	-	CAWREGVGYEQYF	TGTGCCTGGAGAGAGGGGGTTGGGTACGAGCAGTACTTC
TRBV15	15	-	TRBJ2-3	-	CATSRDQASTDTQYF	TGTGCCACCAGCAGAGATCAGGCTAGCACAGATACGCAGTATTTT
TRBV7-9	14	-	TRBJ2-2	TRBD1	CASRPAGGSGELFF	TGTGCCAGCAGGCCCGCAGGGGGCTCCGGGGAGCTGTTTTTT